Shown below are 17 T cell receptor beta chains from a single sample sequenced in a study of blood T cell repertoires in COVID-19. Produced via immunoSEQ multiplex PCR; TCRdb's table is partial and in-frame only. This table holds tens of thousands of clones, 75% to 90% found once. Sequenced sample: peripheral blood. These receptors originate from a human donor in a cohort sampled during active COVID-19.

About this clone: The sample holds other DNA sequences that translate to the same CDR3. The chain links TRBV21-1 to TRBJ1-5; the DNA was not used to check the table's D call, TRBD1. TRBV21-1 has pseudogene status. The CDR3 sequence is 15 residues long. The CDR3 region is CASSKVGSRNQPQHF. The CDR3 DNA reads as TGCGCCAGCAGCAAAGTGGGCAGTCGCAATCAGCCCCAGCATTTT.

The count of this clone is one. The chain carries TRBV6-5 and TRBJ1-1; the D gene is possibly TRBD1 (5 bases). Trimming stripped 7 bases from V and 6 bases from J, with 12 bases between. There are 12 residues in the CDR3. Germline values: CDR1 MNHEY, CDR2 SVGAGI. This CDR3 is CASTQGGAEAFF. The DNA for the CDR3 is TGTGCCAGCACCCAGGGAGGGGCTGAAGCTTTCTTT.

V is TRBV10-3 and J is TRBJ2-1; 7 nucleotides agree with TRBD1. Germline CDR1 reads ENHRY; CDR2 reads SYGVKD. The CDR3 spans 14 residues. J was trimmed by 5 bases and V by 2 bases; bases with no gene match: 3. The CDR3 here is CAISERGQNNEQFF. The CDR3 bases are TGTGCCATCAGTGAGAGGGGGCAGAACAATGAGCAGTTCTTC.

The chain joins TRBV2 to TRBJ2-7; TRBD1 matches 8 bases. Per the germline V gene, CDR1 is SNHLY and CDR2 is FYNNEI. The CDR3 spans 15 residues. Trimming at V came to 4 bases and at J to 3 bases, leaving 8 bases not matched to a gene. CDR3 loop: CASSVGSGGGYEQYF. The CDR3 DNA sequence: TGTGCCAGCAGTGTCGGTTCAGGGGGCGGCTACGAGCAGTACTTC.

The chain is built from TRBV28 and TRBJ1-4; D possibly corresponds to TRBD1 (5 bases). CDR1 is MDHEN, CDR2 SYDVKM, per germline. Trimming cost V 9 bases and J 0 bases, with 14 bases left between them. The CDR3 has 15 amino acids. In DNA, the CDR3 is TGTGCCAGTTTGCGGGGCGCGGCAACTAATGAAAAACTGTTTTTT. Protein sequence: CASLRGAATNEKLFF.

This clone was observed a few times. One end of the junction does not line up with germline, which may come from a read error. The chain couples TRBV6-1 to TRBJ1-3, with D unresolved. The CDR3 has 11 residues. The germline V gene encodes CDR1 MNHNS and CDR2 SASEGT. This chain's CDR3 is CASSEWEGYSF. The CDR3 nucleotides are TGTGCCAGCAGTGAATGGGAGGGTTACAGTTTT.

The CDR3: CASSRQGNQPQHF. The CDR3 coding sequence is TGTGCCAGTAGCCGACAGGGCAATCAGCCCCAGCATTTT. This sequence joins TRBV19 and TRBJ1-5; TRBD1 is a possible D gene (6 bases). This CDR3 spans 13 amino acids. Trimming cost V 6 bases and J 2 bases, with 8 bases left between them. CDR1 is LNHDA, CDR2 SQIVND, per germline (reference sequence). The full variable domain, its missing parts supplied by reference TRBV19 and TRBJ1-5, is DGGITQSPKYLFRKEGQNVTLSCEQNLNHDAMYWYRQDPGQGLRLIYYSQIVNDFQKGDIAEGYSVSREKKESFPLTVTSAQKNPTAFYLCASSRQGNQPQHFGDGTRLSIL.

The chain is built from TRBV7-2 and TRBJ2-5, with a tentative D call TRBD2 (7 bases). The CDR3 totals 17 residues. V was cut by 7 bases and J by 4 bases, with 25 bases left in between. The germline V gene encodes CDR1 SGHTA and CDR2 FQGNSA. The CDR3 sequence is CASTRWGPMRGRETQYF. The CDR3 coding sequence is TGTGCCAGCACCCGCTGGGGCCCTATGCGGGGGCGAGAGACCCAGTACTTC.

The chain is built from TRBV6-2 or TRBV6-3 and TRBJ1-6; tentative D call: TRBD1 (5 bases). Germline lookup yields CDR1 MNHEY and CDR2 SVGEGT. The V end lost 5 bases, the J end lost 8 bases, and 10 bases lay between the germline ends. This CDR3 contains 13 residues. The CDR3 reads CASSTQGDSPLHF. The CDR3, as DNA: TGTGCCAGCAGTACCCAGGGCGATTCACCCCTCCACTTT.

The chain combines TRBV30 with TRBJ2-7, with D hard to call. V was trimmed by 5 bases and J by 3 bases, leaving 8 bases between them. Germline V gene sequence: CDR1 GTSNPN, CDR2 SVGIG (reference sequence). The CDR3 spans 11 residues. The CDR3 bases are TGTGCCTGGTCCGCTAGCTACGAGCAGTACTTC. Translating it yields CAWSASYEQYF.

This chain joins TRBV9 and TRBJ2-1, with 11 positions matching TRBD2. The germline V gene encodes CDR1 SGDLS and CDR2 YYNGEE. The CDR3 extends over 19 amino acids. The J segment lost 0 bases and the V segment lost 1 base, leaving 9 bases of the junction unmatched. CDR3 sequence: CASSVSELAGDYSYNEQFF. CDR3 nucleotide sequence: TGTGCCAGCAGCGTATCCGAACTAGCGGGAGACTACTCCTACAATGAGCAGTTCTTC.

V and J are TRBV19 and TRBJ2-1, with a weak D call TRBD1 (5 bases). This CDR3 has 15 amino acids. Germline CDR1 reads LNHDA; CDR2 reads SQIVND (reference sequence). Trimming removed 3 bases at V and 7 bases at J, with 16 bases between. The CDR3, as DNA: TGTGCCAGTAGTATGAGCCAGGGTTTTGTGAATGAGCAGTTCTTC. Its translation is CASSMSQGFVNEQFF.

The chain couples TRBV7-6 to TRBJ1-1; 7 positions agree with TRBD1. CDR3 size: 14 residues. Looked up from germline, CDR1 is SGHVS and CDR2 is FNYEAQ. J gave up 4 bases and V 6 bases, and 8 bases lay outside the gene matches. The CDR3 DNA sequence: TGTGCCAGCAGACTTACAGGGGAGGTCACTGAAGCTTTCTTT. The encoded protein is CASRLTGEVTEAFF.

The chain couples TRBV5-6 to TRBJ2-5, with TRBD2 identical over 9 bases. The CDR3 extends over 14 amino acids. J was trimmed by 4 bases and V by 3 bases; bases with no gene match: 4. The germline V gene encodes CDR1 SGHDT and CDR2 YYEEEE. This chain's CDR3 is CASSSSGIGETQYF. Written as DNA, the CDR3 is TGTGCCAGCAGCTCTAGCGGGATCGGAGAGACCCAGTACTTC.

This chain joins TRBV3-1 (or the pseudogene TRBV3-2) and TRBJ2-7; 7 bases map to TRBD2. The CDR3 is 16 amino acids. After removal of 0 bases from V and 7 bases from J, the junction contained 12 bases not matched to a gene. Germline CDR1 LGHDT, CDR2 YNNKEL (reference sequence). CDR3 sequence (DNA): TGTGCCAGCAGCCAAGACTGGGGCGGGAGAGGAAGGGAGCAGTACTTC. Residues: CASSQDWGGRGREQYF.

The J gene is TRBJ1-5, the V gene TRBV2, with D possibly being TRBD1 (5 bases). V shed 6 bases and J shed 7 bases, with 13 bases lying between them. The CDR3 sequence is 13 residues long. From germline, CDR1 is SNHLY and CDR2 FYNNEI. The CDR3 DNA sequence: TGTGCCAGCAGCCAGGGTTTAGGGCAGCCCCAGCATTTT. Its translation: CASSQGLGQPQHF.

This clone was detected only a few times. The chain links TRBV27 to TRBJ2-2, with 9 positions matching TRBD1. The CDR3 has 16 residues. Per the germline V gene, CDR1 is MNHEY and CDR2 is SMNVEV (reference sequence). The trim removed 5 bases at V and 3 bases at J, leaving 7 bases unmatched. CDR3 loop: CASSKNRGRYTGELFF. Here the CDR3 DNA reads TGTGCCAGCAGTAAAAACAGGGGGCGCTACACCGGGGAGCTGTTTTTT.